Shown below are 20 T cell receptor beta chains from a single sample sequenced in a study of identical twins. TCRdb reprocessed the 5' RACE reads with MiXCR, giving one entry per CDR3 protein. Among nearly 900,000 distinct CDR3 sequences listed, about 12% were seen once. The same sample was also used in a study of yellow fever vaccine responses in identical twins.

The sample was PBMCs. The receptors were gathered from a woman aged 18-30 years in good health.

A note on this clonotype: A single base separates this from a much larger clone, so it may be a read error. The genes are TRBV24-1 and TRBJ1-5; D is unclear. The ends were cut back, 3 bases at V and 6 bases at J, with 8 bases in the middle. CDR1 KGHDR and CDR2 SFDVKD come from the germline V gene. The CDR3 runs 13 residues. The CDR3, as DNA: TGTGCCACCAGTGATACGCGGGCTCAGCCCCAGCATTTT. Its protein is CATSDTRAQPQHF.

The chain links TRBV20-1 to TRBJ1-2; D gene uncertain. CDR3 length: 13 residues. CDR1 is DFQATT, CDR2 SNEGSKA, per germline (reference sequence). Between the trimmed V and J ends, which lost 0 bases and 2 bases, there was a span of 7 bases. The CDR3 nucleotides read TGCAGTGCTAGAGATTATGCAAACTATGGCTACACCTTC. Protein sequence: CSARDYANYGYTF.

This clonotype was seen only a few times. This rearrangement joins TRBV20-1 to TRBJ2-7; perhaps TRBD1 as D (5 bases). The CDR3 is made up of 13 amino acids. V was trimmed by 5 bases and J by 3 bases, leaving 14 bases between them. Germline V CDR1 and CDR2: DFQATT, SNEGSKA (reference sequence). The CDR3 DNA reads TGCAGTGCTGGCCGACAGCCTTACTACGAGCAGTACGTC. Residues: CSAGRQPYYEQYV.

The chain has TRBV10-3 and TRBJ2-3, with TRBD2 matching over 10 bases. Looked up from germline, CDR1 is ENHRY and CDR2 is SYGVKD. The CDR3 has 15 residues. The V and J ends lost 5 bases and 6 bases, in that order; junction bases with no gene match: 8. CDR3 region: CAISKSSGRSDTQYF. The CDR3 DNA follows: TGTGCCATCAGTAAAAGTAGCGGGAGGTCGGATACGCAGTATTTT.

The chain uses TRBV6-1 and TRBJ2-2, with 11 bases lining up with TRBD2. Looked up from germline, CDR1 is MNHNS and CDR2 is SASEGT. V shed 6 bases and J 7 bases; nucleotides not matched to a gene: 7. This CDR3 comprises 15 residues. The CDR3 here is CASRTGLAENGELFF. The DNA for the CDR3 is TGTGCCAGCAGGACGGGACTAGCGGAGAACGGGGAGCTGTTTTTT.

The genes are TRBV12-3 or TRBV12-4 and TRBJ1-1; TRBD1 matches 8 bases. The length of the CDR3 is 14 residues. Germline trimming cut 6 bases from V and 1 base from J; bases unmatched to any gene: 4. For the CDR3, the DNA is TGTGCCAGCAGACCGGACAGGGAGAACACTGAAGCTTTCTTT. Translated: CASRPDRENTEAFF.

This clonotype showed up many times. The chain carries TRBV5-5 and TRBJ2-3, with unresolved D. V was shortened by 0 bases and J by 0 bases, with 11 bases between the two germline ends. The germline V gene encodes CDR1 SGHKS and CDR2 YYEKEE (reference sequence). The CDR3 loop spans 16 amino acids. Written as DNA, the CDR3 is TGTGCCAGCAGCTTGGAACCGGGCGCCAGCACAGATACGCAGTATTTT. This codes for CASSLEPGASTDTQYF.

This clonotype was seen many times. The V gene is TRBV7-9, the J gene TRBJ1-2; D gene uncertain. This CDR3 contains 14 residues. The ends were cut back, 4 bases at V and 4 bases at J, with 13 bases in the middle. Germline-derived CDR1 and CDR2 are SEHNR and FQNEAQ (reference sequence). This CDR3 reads CASSSGGQVYGYTF. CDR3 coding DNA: TGTGCCAGCAGCTCGGGTGGGCAGGTCTATGGCTACACCTTC.

The CDR3, as DNA: TGCAGTGCGGACGGACAGACCTATGGCTACACCTTC. It codes for CSADGQTYGYTF. The chain has TRBV20-1 and TRBJ1-2; D is perhaps TRBD1 (6 bases). The CDR3 runs 12 residues. Germline V gene lookup returns CDR1 DFQATT and CDR2 SNEGSKA (reference sequence). V lost 6 bases and J lost 4, with 12 bases in between.

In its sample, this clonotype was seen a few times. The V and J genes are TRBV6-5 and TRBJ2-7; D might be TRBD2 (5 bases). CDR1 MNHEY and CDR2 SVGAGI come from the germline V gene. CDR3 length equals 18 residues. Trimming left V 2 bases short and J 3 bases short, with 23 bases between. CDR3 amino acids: CASSYANGPGLGNYEQYF. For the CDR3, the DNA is TGTGCCAGCAGTTACGCAAATGGGCCGGGATTGGGAAACTACGAGCAGTACTTC.

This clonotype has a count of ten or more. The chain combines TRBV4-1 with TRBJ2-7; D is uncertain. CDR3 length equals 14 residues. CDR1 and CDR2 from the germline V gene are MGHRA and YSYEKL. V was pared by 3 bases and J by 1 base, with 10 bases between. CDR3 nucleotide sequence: TGCGCCAGCAGCCACCCCGCTAAGTCCTACGAGCAGTACTTC. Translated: CASSHPAKSYEQYF.

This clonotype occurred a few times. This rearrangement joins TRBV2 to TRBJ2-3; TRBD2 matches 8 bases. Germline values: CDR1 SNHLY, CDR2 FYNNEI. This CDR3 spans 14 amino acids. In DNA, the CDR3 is TGTGCTCCGAAACCGGGACTAGGCACAGATACGCAGTATTTT. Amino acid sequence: CAPKPGLGTDTQYF.

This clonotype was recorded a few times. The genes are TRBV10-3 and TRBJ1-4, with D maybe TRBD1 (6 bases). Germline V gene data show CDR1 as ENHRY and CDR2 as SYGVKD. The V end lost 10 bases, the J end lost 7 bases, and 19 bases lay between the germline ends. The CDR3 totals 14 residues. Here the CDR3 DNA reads TGTGCCACCCGGGAGACAGGAAAGGGTGAAAAACTGTTTTTT. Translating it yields CATRETGKGEKLFF.

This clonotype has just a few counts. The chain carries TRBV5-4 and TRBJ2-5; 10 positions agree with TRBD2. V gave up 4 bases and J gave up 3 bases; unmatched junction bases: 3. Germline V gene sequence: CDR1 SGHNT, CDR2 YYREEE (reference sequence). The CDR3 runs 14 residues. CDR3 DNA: TGTGCCAGCAGCACGCTAGCGGGAGAAGAGACCCAGTACTTC. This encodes CASSTLAGEETQYF.

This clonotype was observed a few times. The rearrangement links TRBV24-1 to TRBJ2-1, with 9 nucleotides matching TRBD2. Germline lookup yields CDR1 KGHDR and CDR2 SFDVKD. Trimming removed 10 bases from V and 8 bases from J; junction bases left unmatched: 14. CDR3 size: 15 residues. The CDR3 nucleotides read TGTGCCACATCTACAAGGCGGGAGGGCCGGGATGAGCAGTTCTTC. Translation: CATSTRREGRDEQFF.

The CDR3 DNA follows: TGTGCCAGCAGCTTCGCTAGCGGGGGACAAGAGACCCAGTACTTC. Protein: CASSFASGGQETQYF. The V call is TRBV11-2, the J call TRBJ2-5; 10 nucleotides line up with TRBD2. Unmatched junction bases numbered 3, after V lost 3 bases and J lost 2 bases. Per germline, CDR1 SGHAT and CDR2 FQNNGV. The CDR3 is 15 residues long.

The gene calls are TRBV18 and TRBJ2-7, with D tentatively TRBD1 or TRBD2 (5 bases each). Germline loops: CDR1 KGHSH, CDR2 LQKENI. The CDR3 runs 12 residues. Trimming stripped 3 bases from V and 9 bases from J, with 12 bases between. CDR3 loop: CASSPDGARQYV. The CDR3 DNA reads TGTGCCAGCTCACCCGACGGGGCGAGGCAGTACGTC.

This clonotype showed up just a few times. CDR3: CASSYGWGQVGGYTF. The CDR3 DNA follows: TGTGCCAGCAGTTATGGCTGGGGACAGGTGGGGGGCTACACCTTC. The V call is TRBV12-3 or TRBV12-4, the J call TRBJ1-2; 8 bases are a match to TRBD1. This CDR3 is built from 15 residues. With V trimmed by 4 bases and J by 8 bases, 12 bases remained unmatched.

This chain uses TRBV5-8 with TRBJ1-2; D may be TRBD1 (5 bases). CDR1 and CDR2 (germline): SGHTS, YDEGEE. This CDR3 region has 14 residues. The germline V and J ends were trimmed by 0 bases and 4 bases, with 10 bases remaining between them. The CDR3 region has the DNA TGTGCCAGCAGCTTGGTATCCACAGGCTATGGCTACACCTTC. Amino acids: CASSLVSTGYGYTF.

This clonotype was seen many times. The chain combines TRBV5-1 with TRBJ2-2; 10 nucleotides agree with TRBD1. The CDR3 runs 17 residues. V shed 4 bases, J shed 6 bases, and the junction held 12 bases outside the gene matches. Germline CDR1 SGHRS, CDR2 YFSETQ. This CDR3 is CASSLSGQGSIPGELFF. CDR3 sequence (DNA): TGCGCCAGCAGCCTGTCGGGACAGGGGTCGATCCCCGGGGAGCTGTTTTTT.